Below are 23 T cell receptor beta chains sequenced from a single sample in a study of blood T cell repertoires in COVID-19. The assay was immunoSEQ multiplex PCR, and TCRdb's table has in-frame clones only and misses some. The sample consists of about 140,000 clones, about 90% of them appearing once. The sequencing sample was made of peripheral blood. The receptors here all came from a man in his fifties or sixties with active or convalescent COVID-19.

CDR3 loop: CASSLTGDNSPLHF. The CDR3 DNA sequence: TGTGCCAGCAGCCTTACAGGAGATAATTCACCCCTCCACTTT. The J gene is TRBJ1-6, the V gene TRBV6-5, with D maybe TRBD1 (5 bases). Germline CDR1 is MNHEY and CDR2 is SVGAGI. The CDR3 extends over 14 amino acids. The ends were cut back, 6 bases at V and 5 bases at J, with 11 bases in the middle.

The rearrangement links TRBV9 to TRBJ2-7, with TRBD2 identical over 7 bases. The CDR3 loop spans 15 amino acids. V lost 0 bases to trimming and J lost 6 bases; unmatched junction nucleotides: 9. The germline gives CDR1 SGDLS, CDR2 YYNGEE. CDR3 DNA sequence: TGTGCCAGCAGCGTAGATTTCGCGGGAGACGGCGAGCAGTACTTC. Its translation: CASSVDFAGDGEQYF.

V and J are TRBV19 and TRBJ2-1; 11 bases fit TRBD2. Germline lookup yields CDR1 LNHDA and CDR2 SQIVND (reference sequence). The CDR3 runs to 15 residues. V dropped 7 bases and J dropped 3; count of bases not matched to a gene: 5. The CDR3 DNA sequence: TGTGCCAGTACCCCCGGGACTAGCGGCTACAATGAGCAGTTCTTC. Residues: CASTPGTSGYNEQFF.

The gene calls are TRBV5-5 and TRBJ2-1, with TRBD2 identical over 7 bases. The V and J ends lost 2 bases and 5 bases, in that order; junction bases with no gene match: 4. Per the germline V gene, CDR1 is SGHKS and CDR2 is YYEKEE (reference sequence). The CDR3 has 14 amino acids. CDR3 coding DNA: TGTGCCAGCAGCTTTGGACTAGGGAACAATGAGCAGTTCTTC. Translating gives CASSFGLGNNEQFF.

The CDR3: CASSLPGNSGANVLTF. In DNA, the CDR3 is TGTGCCAGCAGCTTACCAGGGAATTCTGGGGCCAACGTCCTGACTTTC. This rearrangement joins TRBV7-2 to TRBJ2-6; tentative D call: TRBD1 (5 bases). The CDR3 consists of 16 residues. Germline V lookup: CDR1 SGHTA, CDR2 FQGNSA. The V gene lost 2 bases and the J gene lost 1 base, with 9 bases spanning the gap.

The chain couples TRBV9 to TRBJ2-7; TRBD1 agrees at 7 bases. The V gene end was trimmed by 4 bases and the J gene end by 1 base; junction bases not matched to a gene: 5. Germline V gives CDR1 SGDLS, CDR2 YYNGEE. This CDR3 is 14 amino acids long. CDR3 nucleotide sequence: TGTGCCAGCAGCACGGGACAGCCGTCCTACGAGCAGTACTTC. Translating it yields CASSTGQPSYEQYF. The full variable domain, completed using reference TRBV9 and TRBJ2-7, is DSGVTQTPKHLITATGQRVTLRCSPRSGDLSVYWYQQSLDQGLQFLIQYYNGEERAKGNILERFSAQQFPDLHSELNLSSLELGDSALYFCASSTGQPSYEQYFGPGTRLTVT.

The chain joins TRBV7-2 to TRBJ2-7; 10 bases map to TRBD1. Germline V lookup: CDR1 SGHTA, CDR2 FQGNSA. J was trimmed by 3 bases and V by 5 bases; bases with no gene match: 7. This CDR3 has 15 amino acids. The CDR3 coding sequence is TGTGCCAGCAGCAAAACCGGGACAGGGGTCTACGAGCAGTACTTC. Amino acid sequence: CASSKTGTGVYEQYF.

The chain has TRBV7-9 and TRBJ1-3; weak D call: TRBD1 (6 bases). The CDR3 sequence is 14 residues long. From germline, CDR1 is SEHNR and CDR2 FQNEAQ (reference sequence). V gave up 3 bases and J gave up 2 bases, with 8 bases separating them. CDR3 sequence reads: CASSFTGPGNTIYF. DNA of the CDR3: TGTGCCAGCAGCTTTACAGGGCCTGGAAACACCATATATTTT.

V gene TRBV6-1 combines with J gene TRBJ2-1, with TRBD2 identical over 11 bases. In germline, CDR1 is MNHNS, CDR2 SASEGT. V lost 4 bases to trimming and J lost 6 bases; unmatched junction nucleotides: 11. The CDR3 consists of 17 residues. CDR3 region: CASSAGTSGSLGNEQFF. The DNA of the CDR3 is TGTGCCAGCAGTGCCGGGACTAGCGGATCCCTCGGCAATGAGCAGTTCTTC.

The genes are TRBV4-2 and TRBJ1-1, with TRBD1 identical over 8 bases. The CDR3 is 15 residues long. Germline loops: CDR1 LGHNA, CDR2 YNFKEQ. With V trimmed by 0 bases and J by 9 bases, 9 bases remained unmatched. The chain's CDR3 is CASSQDRVGQGKAFF. The CDR3 nucleotides read TGTGCCAGCAGCCAAGACAGAGTAGGACAGGGTAAAGCTTTCTTT.

This rearrangement joins TRBV6-5 to TRBJ1-2; the D is unclear. The CDR3 extends over 13 amino acids. V lost 5 bases and J 5 bases, leaving 12 bases between the germline ends. CDR1 MNHEY and CDR2 SVGAGI come from the germline V gene. CDR3 amino acids: CASSQDSTYGYTF. The CDR3 DNA is TGTGCCAGCAGTCAGGATTCCACTTATGGCTACACCTTC.

The rearrangement links TRBV7-9 to TRBJ1-2; D is uncertain. Trimming took 2 bases from V and 4 from J, leaving 5 bases between them. Germline loops: CDR1 SEHNR, CDR2 FQNEAQ (reference sequence). The CDR3 runs to 12 residues. CDR3 in DNA: TGTGCCAGCAGCTTAAGCGGCTATGGCTACACCTTC. This codes for CASSLSGYGYTF.

The chain recombines TRBV7-9 with TRBJ1-4; no clear D. Germline CDR1 reads SEHNR; CDR2 reads FQNEAQ (reference sequence). Trimming took off 0 bases at V and 7 bases at J, with 12 bases between the two ends. CDR3 length equals 15 residues. In DNA form, the CDR3 reads TGTGCCAGCAGCTTAGCGCCGACCCCGGGTGAAAAACTGTTTTTT. It encodes CASSLAPTPGEKLFF.

This clone was observed a single time. The genes are TRBV29-1 and TRBJ1-3; 8 nucleotides agree with TRBD1. Germline-derived CDR1 and CDR2 are SQVTM and ANQGSEA. The CDR3 consists of 13 residues. Unmatched junction bases numbered 4, after V lost 7 bases and J lost 2 bases. CDR3 residues: CSGRDRTGNTIYF. As DNA, the CDR3 is TGCAGCGGGCGGGACAGGACTGGAAACACCATATATTTT. The full variable domain, in which reference TRBV29-1 and TRBJ1-3 provide the parts outside the CDR3, is SAVISQKPSRDICQRGTSLTIQCQVDSQVTMMFWYRQQPGQSLTLIATANQGSEATYESGFVIDKFPISRPNLTFSTLTVSNMSPEDSSIYLCSGRDRTGNTIYFGEGSWLTVV.

The chain carries TRBV11-3 and TRBJ2-1, with TRBD2 matching over 10 bases. The V and J ends lost 5 bases and 6 bases, in that order; junction bases with no gene match: 4. This CDR3 is built from 14 residues. Germline V gene sequence: CDR1 SGHNT, CDR2 YENEEA. CDR3 sequence: CASSRAGGLNEQFF. The CDR3 DNA follows: TGTGCCAGCAGCCGAGCGGGAGGGCTCAATGAGCAGTTCTTC.

The chain couples TRBV6-5 to TRBJ2-3, with TRBD2 matching 9 bases. Germline CDR1 and CDR2: MNHEY and SVGAGI. The V and J ends lost 5 bases and 0 bases, in that order; junction bases with no gene match: 3. The CDR3 runs 15 residues. CDR3 amino acids: CASSPGTSSTDTQYF. CDR3 sequence (DNA): TGTGCCAGCAGTCCCGGGACTAGCAGCACAGATACGCAGTATTTT.

A few counts support this clone. The chain links TRBV24-1 to TRBJ2-3; 8 nucleotides match TRBD2. CDR3 size: 15 residues. In germline, CDR1 is KGHDR, CDR2 SFDVKD. Trimming took 9 bases from V and 0 from J; bases not matched to a gene: 7. CDR3 coding DNA: TGTGCCACCCAAACTAGCGGTCTCAGCACAGATACGCAGTATTTT. Residues: CATQTSGLSTDTQYF.

This clone was picked up one time. The chain links TRBV7-9 to TRBJ2-3; a weak D match, TRBD1 (5 bases). With 1 base removed from V and 3 bases from J, the gap between germline ends came to 8 bases. CDR1 SEHNR and CDR2 FQNEAQ come from the germline V gene (reference sequence). The CDR3 has 14 residues. The CDR3 sequence: CASSLEGNTDTQYF. As DNA, the CDR3 is TGTGCCAGCAGCTTAGAGGGGAATACAGATACGCAGTATTTT.

The genes are TRBV9 and TRBJ1-1; perhaps TRBD1 as D (6 bases). V was clipped by 0 bases and J by 3 bases, with 6 bases between them. CDR3 length: 13 residues. Per the germline V gene, CDR1 is SGDLS and CDR2 is YYNGEE. The CDR3 DNA is TGTGCCAGCAGCGTAGACAGGGACACTGAAGCTTTCTTT. It yields the protein CASSVDRDTEAFF.

A few counts support this clone. This rearrangement joins TRBV28 to TRBJ1-5; D is uncertain. The ends were cut back, 5 bases at V and 0 bases at J, with 17 bases in the middle. Per the germline V gene, CDR1 is MDHEN and CDR2 is SYDVKM. The CDR3 has 17 residues. The CDR3, as DNA: TGTGCCAGCAGTGAGAGAGGGAGCACGCGTAGCAATCAGCCCCAGCATTTT. It codes for CASSERGSTRSNQPQHF. The entire variable domain, with the rest obtained from reference TRBV28 and TRBJ1-5, is as follows: DVKVTQSSRYLVKRTGEKVFLECVQDMDHENMFWYRQDPGLGLRLIYFSYDVKMKEKGDIPEGYSVSREKKERFSLILESASTNQTSMYLCASSERGSTRSNQPQHFGDGTRLSIL.

This clone was seen once. The chain carries TRBV5-1 and TRBJ2-3; 8 bases are a match to TRBD2. J lost 5 bases, V lost 0 bases, and 8 bases had no gene match. The CDR3 consists of 16 residues. CDR1 is SGHRS and CDR2 is YFSETQ in the germline V gene. CDR3 residues: CASSLASGSKGDTQYF. The CDR3 DNA is TGCGCCAGCAGCTTGGCCAGCGGGAGCAAGGGAGATACGCAGTATTTT.

This chain uses TRBV9 with TRBJ2-7; 9 nucleotides align to TRBD1. Losses at the gene ends were 4 bases for V and 2 bases for J; bases not matched to a gene: 10. Germline CDR1 and CDR2: SGDLS and YYNGEE. The CDR3 totals 16 residues. The CDR3 coding sequence is TGTGCCAGCAGCACGAACTCCGGGACAGGGACCTACGAGCAGTACTTC. It codes for CASSTNSGTGTYEQYF.

A single count supports this clone. This rearrangement joins TRBV3-1 (or the pseudogene TRBV3-2) to TRBJ2-1, with 10 bases fitting TRBD2. The ends lost 4 bases at V and 6 bases at J; junction bases unmatched: 12. The CDR3 consists of 17 residues. The germline gives CDR1 LGHDT, CDR2 YNNKEL (reference sequence). CDR3 amino acids: CASSLQDGLAGANEQFF. The CDR3 DNA reads TGTGCCAGCAGCCTGCAAGACGGGCTAGCGGGGGCCAATGAGCAGTTCTTC.